This TCR beta chain is from a study of cytomegalovirus exposure and HLA in healthy donors. Looked up from germline, CDR1 is SGHVS and CDR2 is FQNEAQ. The junction had 13 bases not matched to a gene; V was cut back by 3 bases and J by 9 bases. The CDR3 has 15 amino acids. PCR was performed using 60 Vbeta and 13 Jbeta primers. Per the original methods: It was a later analysis that counted approximately 81 million unique TCR beta chains, of which about 10 million were shared. Generated by immunoSEQ multiplex PCR, the TCRdb table keeps only in-frame clones and is missing some. The V and J calls and the clone size are those of that table, but D and trimming were determined from the DNA. Among 150,000 to 200,000 clones listed, roughly 80% were seen once.

The sample taken for sequencing was PBMCs. The sequence was obtained from a woman between 40 and 50 years old in good health and CMV-seropositive. This rearrangement joins TRBV7-8 to TRBJ2-7, with 8 nucleotides matching TRBD1. The CDR3 is CASSLGQDPPLGQYF. CDR3 in DNA: TGTGCCAGCAGCTTGGGACAGGACCCACCCTTGGGGCAGTACTTC.